The source of this T cell receptor beta chain is a study of blood T cell repertoires in COVID-19. Background on the study: There were acute and convalescent COVID-19 samples, and they came from the United States, Italy and Spain. T cells, B-cell-depleted T cells, or PBMCs supplied cDNA or gDNA.

The J segment lost 6 bases and the V segment lost 4 bases, leaving 7 bases of the junction unmatched. Germline-derived CDR1 and CDR2 are LGHDT and YNNKEL (reference sequence). The CDR3 length is 14 residues. This clone came up a few times. In the original analysis: Quantification of nucleated cells was approximated via reference gene primer amplification. This table comes from immunoSEQ multiplex PCR, and its TCRdb copy is limited to in-frame clones, with some not included. V, J and clone size were drawn from that table, and D and trimming were deduced from the DNA. The sample lists more than 150,000 clones, around 80% occurring once.

This clonotype was sampled from a woman aged 45-60 years with acute or convalescent COVID-19. Sequencing was carried out using peripheral blood. V gene TRBV3-1 (or the pseudogene TRBV3-2) combines with J gene TRBJ2-7, with 9 bases aligning to TRBD2. The CDR3 region is CASSLAGARGEQYF. CDR3 DNA sequence: TGTGCCAGCAGCCTAGCGGGAGCACGGGGCGAGCAGTACTTC.